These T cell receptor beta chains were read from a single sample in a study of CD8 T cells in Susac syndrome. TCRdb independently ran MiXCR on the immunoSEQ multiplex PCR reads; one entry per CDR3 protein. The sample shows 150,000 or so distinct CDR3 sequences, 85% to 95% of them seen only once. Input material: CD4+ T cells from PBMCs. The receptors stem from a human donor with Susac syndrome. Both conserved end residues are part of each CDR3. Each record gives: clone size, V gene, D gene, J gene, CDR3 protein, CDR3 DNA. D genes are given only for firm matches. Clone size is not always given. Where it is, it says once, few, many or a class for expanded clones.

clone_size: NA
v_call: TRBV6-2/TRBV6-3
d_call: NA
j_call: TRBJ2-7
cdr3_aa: CASSYVGYEQYF
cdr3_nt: TGTGCCAGCAGTTACGTTGGATACGAGCAGTACTTC

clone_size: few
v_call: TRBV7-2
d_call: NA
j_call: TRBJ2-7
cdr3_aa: CASSPAYEQYF
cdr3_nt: TGTGCCAGCAGCCCTGCCTACGAGCAGTACTTC

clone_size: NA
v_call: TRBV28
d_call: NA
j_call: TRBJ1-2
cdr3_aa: CASSLLRGYGYTF
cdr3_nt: TGTGCCAGCAGTTTATTACGAGGTTATGGCTACACCTTC

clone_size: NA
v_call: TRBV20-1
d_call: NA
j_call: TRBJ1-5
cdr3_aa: CSASIGNQPQHF
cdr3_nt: TGCAGTGCTAGTATCGGCAATCAGCCCCAGCATTTT

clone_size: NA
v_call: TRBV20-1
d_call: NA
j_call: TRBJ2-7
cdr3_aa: CSARGRGDYEQYF
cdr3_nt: TGCAGTGCTAGGGGCAGGGGTGACTACGAGCAGTACTTC

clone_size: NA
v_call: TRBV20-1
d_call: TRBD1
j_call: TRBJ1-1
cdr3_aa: CSARGGQGRNTEAFF
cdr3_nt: TGCAGTGCTAGGGGAGGACAGGGGCGAAACACTGAAGCTTTCTTT

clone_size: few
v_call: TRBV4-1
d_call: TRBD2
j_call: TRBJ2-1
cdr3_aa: CASSQEGREYNEQFF
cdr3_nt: TGTGCCAGCAGCCAAGAAGGGCGGGAGTACAATGAGCAGTTCTTC

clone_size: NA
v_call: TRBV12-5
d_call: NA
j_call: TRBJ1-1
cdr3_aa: CASGLGYTEAFF
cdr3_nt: TGTGCTAGTGGACTAGGGTACACTGAAGCTTTCTTT

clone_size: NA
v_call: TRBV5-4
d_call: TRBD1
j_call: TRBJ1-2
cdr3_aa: CASSIPTAPGQGGGYTF
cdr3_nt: TGTGCCAGCAGCATACCCACCGCACCCGGACAGGGTGGCGGCTACACCTTC

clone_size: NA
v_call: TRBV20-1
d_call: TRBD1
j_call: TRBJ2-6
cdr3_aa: CSARADRGLNSGANVLTF
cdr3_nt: TGCAGTGCTAGGGCGGACAGGGGCCTCAACTCTGGGGCCAACGTCCTGACTTTC

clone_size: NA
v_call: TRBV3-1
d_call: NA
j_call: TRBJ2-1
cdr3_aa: CASSLSGDPYYNEQFF
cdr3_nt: TGTGCCAGCAGCCTCTCAGGAGACCCTTACTACAATGAGCAGTTCTTC

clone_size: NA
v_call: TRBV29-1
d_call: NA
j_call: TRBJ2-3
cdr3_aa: CSGHQHDTQYF
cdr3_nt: TGCAGCGGACACCAACATGATACGCAGTATTTT

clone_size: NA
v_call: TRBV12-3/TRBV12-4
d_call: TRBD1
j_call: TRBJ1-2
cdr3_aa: CASSPRTGGGYTF
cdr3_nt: TGTGCCAGCAGCCCAAGGACAGGGGGCGGCTACACCTTC

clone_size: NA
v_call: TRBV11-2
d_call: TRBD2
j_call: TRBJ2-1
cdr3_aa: CASSRPLRREGPTVSYNEQFF
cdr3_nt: TGTGCCAGCAGCCGACCCCTGCGCCGGGAGGGCCCCACCGTCTCCTACAATGAGCAGTTCTTC

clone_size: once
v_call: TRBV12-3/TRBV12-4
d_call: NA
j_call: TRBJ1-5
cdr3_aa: CASSLSYVAVGNQPQHF
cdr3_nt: TGTGCCAGCAGTTTGTCCTATGTTGCGGTAGGCAATCAGCCCCAGCATTTT

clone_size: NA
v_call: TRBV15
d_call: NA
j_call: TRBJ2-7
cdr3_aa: CATSREGGGYEQYF
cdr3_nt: TGTGCCACCAGCAGAGAGGGGGGAGGCTACGAGCAGTACTTC

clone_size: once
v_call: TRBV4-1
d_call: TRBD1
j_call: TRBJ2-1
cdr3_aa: CASSQGPTRGPVNNEQFF
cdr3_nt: TGCGCCAGCAGCCAAGGCCCTACTAGGGGGCCGGTGAACAATGAGCAGTTCTTC

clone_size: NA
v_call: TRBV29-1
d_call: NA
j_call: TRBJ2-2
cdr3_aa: CSVGLNTGELFF
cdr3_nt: TGCAGCGTGGGACTGAACACCGGGGAGCTGTTTTTT

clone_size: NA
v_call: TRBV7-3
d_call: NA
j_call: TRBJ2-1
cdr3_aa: CASSARTGRDEQFF
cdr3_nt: TGTGCCAGCAGCGCAAGGACAGGGAGGGATGAGCAGTTCTTC

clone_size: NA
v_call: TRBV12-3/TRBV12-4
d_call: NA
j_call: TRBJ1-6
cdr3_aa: CASSPNRDKNSPLHF
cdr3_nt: TGTGCCAGCAGCCCGAACCGGGACAAGAATTCACCCCTCCACTTT

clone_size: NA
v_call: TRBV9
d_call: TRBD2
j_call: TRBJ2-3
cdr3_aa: CASSVTSGSAYTSTDTQYF
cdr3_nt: TGTGCCAGCAGCGTTACTAGCGGGAGTGCCTACACTAGCACAGATACGCAGTATTTT

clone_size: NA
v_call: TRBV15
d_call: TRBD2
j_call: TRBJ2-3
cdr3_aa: CATSRDRLAGSTDTQYF
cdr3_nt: TGTGCCACCAGCAGAGATCGGCTAGCGGGTAGCACAGATACGCAGTATTTT

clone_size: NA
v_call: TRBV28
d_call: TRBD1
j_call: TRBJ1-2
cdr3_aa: CASRRTGYGYTF
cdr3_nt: TGTGCCAGCAGACGGACAGGGTATGGCTACACCTTC

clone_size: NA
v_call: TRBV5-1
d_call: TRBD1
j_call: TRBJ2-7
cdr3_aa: CASSPPGQPYEQYF
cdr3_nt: TGCGCCAGCAGCCCCCCGGGACAGCCCTACGAGCAGTACTTC

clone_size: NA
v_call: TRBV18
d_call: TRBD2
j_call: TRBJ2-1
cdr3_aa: CASSPLAGDEQFF
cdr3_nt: TGTGCCAGCTCACCTCTAGCGGGAGATGAGCAGTTCTTC

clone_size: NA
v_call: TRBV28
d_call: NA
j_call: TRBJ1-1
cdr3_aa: CASWRTVLNTEAFF
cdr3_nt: TGTGCCAGCTGGAGGACGGTGCTGAACACTGAAGCTTTCTTT

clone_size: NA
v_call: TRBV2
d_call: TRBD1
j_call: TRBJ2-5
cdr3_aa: CASSEGTGGGTQYF
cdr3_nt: TGTGCCAGCAGTGAAGGGACAGGCGGTGGGACCCAGTACTTC

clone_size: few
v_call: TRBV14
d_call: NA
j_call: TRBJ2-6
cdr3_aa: CASSPLGGSGANVLTF
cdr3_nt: TGTGCCAGCAGCCCACTAGGGGGGTCTGGGGCCAACGTCCTGACTTTC

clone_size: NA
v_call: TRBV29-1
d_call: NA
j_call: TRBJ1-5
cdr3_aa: CSYSSDGNQPQHF
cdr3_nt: TGCAGCTACTCTTCCGACGGCAATCAGCCCCAGCATTTT

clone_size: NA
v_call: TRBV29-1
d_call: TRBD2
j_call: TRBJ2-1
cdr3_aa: CSVEGARGGNEQFF
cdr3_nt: TGCAGCGTTGAAGGGGCTCGGGGAGGGAATGAGCAGTTCTTC

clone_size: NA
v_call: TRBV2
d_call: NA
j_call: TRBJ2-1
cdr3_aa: CASSDRFGGNEQFF
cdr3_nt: TGTGCCAGCAGTGACAGGTTCGGGGGCAATGAGCAGTTCTTC

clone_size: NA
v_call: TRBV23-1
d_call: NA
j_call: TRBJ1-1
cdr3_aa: CASSPGAAEEPEAFF
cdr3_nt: TGCGCCAGCAGTCCCGGCGCAGCCGAAGAGCCTGAAGCTTTCTTT

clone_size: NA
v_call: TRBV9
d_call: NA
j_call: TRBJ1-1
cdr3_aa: CASSAGRTTGNTEAFF
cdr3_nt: TGTGCCAGCAGCGCCGGGAGAACTACAGGGAACACTGAAGCTTTCTTT

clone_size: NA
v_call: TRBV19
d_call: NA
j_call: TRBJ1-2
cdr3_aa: CASSGQSYGYTF
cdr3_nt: TGTGCCAGTAGTGGGCAGTCCTATGGCTACACCTTC

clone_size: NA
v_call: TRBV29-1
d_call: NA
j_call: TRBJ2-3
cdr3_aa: CSVVLGGTDTQYF
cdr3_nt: TGCAGCGTTGTCTTAGGGGGTACAGATACGCAGTATTTT

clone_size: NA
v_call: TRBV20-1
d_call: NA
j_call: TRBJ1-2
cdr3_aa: CSARAGQLFYGYTF
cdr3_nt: TGCAGTGCTAGAGCTGGACAGCTTTTCTATGGCTACACCTTC

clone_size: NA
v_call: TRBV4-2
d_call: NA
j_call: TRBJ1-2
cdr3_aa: CASSQGTLYGYTF
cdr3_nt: TGTGCCAGCAGCCAAGGGACACTCTATGGCTACACCTTC

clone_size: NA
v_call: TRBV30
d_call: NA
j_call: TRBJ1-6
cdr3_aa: CAWRVLSSYNSPLHF
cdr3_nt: TGTGCCTGGAGGGTCCTGAGCTCCTATAATTCACCCCTCCACTTT

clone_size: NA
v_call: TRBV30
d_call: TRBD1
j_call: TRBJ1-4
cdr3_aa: CAWSGGTGSEKLFF
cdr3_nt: TGTGCCTGGAGCGGGGGGACAGGGAGCGAAAAACTGTTTTTT

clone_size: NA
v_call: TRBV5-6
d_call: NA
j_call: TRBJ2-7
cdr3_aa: CASSLPSLYEQYF
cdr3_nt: TGTGCCAGCAGCTTGCCTAGCCTCTATGAGCAGTACTTC

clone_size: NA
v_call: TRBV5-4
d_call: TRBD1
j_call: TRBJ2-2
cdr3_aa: CASSAGQGHTGELFF
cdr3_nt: TGTGCCAGCAGCGCGGGACAGGGCCACACCGGGGAGCTGTTTTTT

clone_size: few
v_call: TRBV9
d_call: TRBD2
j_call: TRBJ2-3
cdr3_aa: CASSRTSGSTDTQYF
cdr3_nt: TGTGCCAGCAGCAGAACTAGCGGTAGCACAGATACGCAGTATTTT

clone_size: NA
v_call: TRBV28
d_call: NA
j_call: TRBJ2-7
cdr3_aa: CASSSTAAQYF
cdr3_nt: TGTGCCAGCAGTTCGACAGCCGCGCAGTACTTC

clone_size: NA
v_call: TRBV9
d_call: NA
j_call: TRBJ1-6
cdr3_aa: CASSVVQGGSPLHF
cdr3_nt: TGTGCCAGCAGCGTAGTACAGGGTGGTTCACCCCTCCACTTT

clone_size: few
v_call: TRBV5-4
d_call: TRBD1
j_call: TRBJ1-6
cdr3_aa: CASSSGTGNSPLHF
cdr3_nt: TGTGCCAGCAGCTCCGGGACAGGGAATTCACCCCTCCACTTT

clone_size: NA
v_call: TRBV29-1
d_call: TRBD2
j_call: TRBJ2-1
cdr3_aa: CSVSVKAGFSSNEQFF
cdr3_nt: TGCAGCGTTTCGGTGAAAGCGGGATTCAGTAGTAATGAGCAGTTCTTC

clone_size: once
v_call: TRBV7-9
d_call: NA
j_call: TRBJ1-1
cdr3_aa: CASSLVLDTEAFF
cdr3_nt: TGTGCCAGCAGCTTAGTCTTGGACACTGAAGCTTTCTTT

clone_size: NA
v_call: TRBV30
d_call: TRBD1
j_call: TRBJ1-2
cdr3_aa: CAQRQGIYGYTF
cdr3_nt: TGTGCCCAAAGACAGGGTATCTATGGCTACACCTTC

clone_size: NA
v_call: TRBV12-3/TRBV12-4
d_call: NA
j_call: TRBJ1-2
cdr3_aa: CASSHTGPSNYGYTF
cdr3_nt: TGTGCCAGCAGTCACACAGGGCCGTCTAACTATGGCTACACCTTC

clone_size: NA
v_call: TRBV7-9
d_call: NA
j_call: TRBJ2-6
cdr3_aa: CASSLFRLGGANVLTF
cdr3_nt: TGTGCCAGCAGCTTATTTCGGCTAGGTGGGGCCAACGTCCTGACTTTC

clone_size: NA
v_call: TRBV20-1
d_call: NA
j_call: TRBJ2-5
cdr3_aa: CSASLAGGEETQYF
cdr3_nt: TGCAGTGCTAGTCTAGCAGGAGGAGAGGAGACCCAGTACTTC

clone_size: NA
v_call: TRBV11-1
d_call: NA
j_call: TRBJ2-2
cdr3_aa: CASSHGTGELFF
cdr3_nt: TGTGCCAGCAGTCACGGCACCGGGGAGCTGTTTTTT

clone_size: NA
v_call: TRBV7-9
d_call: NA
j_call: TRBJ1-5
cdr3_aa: CASSRGTPDQPQHF
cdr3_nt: TGTGCCAGCAGCCGAGGGACCCCTGATCAGCCCCAGCATTTT

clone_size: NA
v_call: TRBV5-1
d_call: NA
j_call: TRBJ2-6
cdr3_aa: CASRRTGSSGANVLTF
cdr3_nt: TGCGCCAGCAGGAGAACGGGAAGCTCTGGGGCCAACGTCCTGACTTTC

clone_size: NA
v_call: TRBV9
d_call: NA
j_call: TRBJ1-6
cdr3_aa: CASSGLSSYNSPLHF
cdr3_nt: TGTGCATCCTCCGGTCTGAGCTCCTATAATTCACCCCTCCACTTT